The present TCR beta chain was sequenced within a study of T cells in Graves' hyperthyroidism and ophthalmopathy. Study-level findings and limits: Ophthalmopathy, as predicted by the model, came a median around 6 months after the prediction.

This clonotype was recorded at least ten times. Its specificity is not known. RNA transcripts yielded amplified TCR beta CDR3 regions. RT-PCR in the first round (using the HTBI primer set) targeted the TCR CDR3. TCRdb itself ran the multiplex PCR reads through MiXCR, one entry per CDR3 protein. The top ten hold roughly a fifth of the sample, which has around 400,000 distinct CDR3 sequences, around 15% seen once. This CDR3 is 16 amino acids long. From germline, CDR1 is SGHKS and CDR2 YYEKEE (reference sequence). Trimming stripped 6 bases from V and 0 bases from J, with 13 bases between. Source material: blood. The source of this sequence is an older woman with Graves' ophthalmopathy. The gene calls are TRBV5-5 and TRBJ1-6; no clear D. CDR3 DNA: TGTGCCAGCACCCACGGACGGAGCTCCTATAATTCACCCCTCCACTTT. This encodes CASTHGRSSYNSPLHF.